This record covers a single TCR beta chain. Per the germline V gene, CDR1 is SGHRS and CDR2 is YFSETQ. The CDR3 spans 13 residues. The V and J ends lost 2 bases and 10 bases respectively, with 13 bases between them. The data belong to a study of blood T cell repertoires in COVID-19. Overall study context: COVID-19 samples, acute and convalescent, were from the United States, Italy and Spain. PBMCs, B-cell-depleted T cells, or T cells provided the cDNA or gDNA that made up the material.

How the authors handled the data: Counts of nucleated cells, estimated from reference gene primer amplification, were obtained. The method was immunoSEQ multiplex PCR; TCRdb's version includes in-frame clones alone and lacks a portion of them. That table is the source of V, J and clone size, and D and trimming were worked out from the DNA. The sample carries fewer than 90,000 clones, around 72% recorded once. The sequenced sample consisted of peripheral blood. The chain has TRBV5-1 and TRBJ2-1; D perhaps matches TRBD2 (6 bases). The receptor was derived from a woman of 80 years or more with acute or convalescent COVID-19. The CDR3 DNA reads TGCGCCAGCAGCTTCAAGAGCGGGTCGGAGCAGTTCTTC. As protein: CASSFKSGSEQFF.